Following are 25 T cell receptor beta chains from one sample sequenced in a study of cytomegalovirus exposure and HLA in healthy donors. PCR was performed using 60 Vbeta and 13 Jbeta primers. The method was immunoSEQ multiplex PCR; TCRdb's version includes in-frame clones alone and lacks a portion of them. The sample contains 140,000 or so clones, over 8% of which appear only once. Material for sequencing was PBMCs. These receptors were taken from a male donor in good health and CMV-seronegative.

Only a few counts were recorded for this clone. The CDR3 bases are TGTGCCAGCAGCTTAGAGCCCAGGATGAACACTGAAGCTTTCTTT. Residues: CASSLEPRMNTEAFF. The J gene is TRBJ1-1, the V gene TRBV7-6; D gene ambiguous. The V end lost 1 base, the J end lost 0 bases, and 9 bases lay between the germline ends. The CDR3 runs to 15 residues. Germline CDR1 SGHVS, CDR2 FNYEAQ.

V and J are TRBV5-4 and TRBJ1-2, with TRBD1 matching 8 bases. Looked up from germline, CDR1 is SGHNT and CDR2 is YYREEE (reference sequence). V shed 1 base, J shed 8 bases, and the junction held 16 bases outside the gene matches. This CDR3 contains 17 residues. DNA for the CDR3: TGTGCCAGCAGCTTGAGTGGGCAGGGGGCATTCTACGGAGGCTACACCTTC. This codes for CASSLSGQGAFYGGYTF.

A few counts support this clone. This chain joins TRBV5-1 and TRBJ2-4; D gene ambiguous. V shed 4 bases and J shed 0 bases, with 14 bases lying between them. The CDR3 runs 16 residues. Germline values: CDR1 SGHRS, CDR2 YFSETQ. The CDR3: CASSPQRSGAKNIQYF. CDR3 nucleotides: TGCGCCAGCAGCCCTCAAAGGTCGGGAGCCAAAAACATTCAGTACTTC.

V and J are TRBV7-3 and TRBJ2-2; possibly TRBD2 for D (6 bases). Trimming took off 5 bases at V and 7 bases at J, with 20 bases between the two ends. CDR1 is SGHTA and CDR2 is FQGTGA in the germline V gene. This CDR3 region has 16 residues. CDR3 in DNA: TGTGCCAGCAGCCCCCAGGGTGGGAGGTCGAACGGGGAGCTGTTTTTT. Its translation is CASSPQGGRSNGELFF.

The rearrangement joins TRBV6-5 to TRBJ2-1; TRBD2 matches at 10 bases. The germline CDR1 and CDR2 sequences are MNHEY and SVGAGI. V shed 0 bases, J shed 4 bases, and the junction held 3 bases outside the gene matches. This CDR3 contains 16 residues. The CDR3 is CASSYSQTSGYNEQFF. DNA of the CDR3: TGTGCCAGCAGTTACTCGCAGACTAGCGGGTACAATGAGCAGTTCTTC.

V is TRBV6-5 and J is TRBJ2-3, with 12 positions matching TRBD2. This CDR3 has 16 amino acids. Germline values: CDR1 MNHEY, CDR2 SVGAGI. The ends lost 2 bases at V and 2 bases at J; junction bases unmatched: 2. CDR3 loop: CASSYGLAGYTDTQYF. CDR3 nucleotide sequence: TGTGCCAGCAGTTACGGACTAGCGGGATACACAGATACGCAGTATTTT.

The chain has TRBV2 and TRBJ1-5; D unresolved. Germline lookup yields CDR1 SNHLY and CDR2 FYNNEI. The germline V and J ends were trimmed by 3 bases and 6 bases, with 15 bases remaining between them. The CDR3 sequence is 15 residues long. The CDR3 here is CASSELDFRFQPQHF. CDR3 coding DNA: TGTGCCAGCAGTGAGTTGGACTTTAGATTTCAGCCCCAGCATTTT.

Note on this clone: Other DNA variants within this sample encode the same CDR3. This sequence joins TRBV29-1 and TRBJ2-5; a possible D gene is TRBD2 (5 bases). The germline gives CDR1 SQVTM, CDR2 ANQGSEA. This CDR3 has 12 amino acids. V was trimmed by 6 bases and J by 1 base, leaving 9 bases between them. In DNA, the CDR3 is TGCAGCGTGAGGAGCGGCCAAGAGACCCAGTACTTC. It translates to CSVRSGQETQYF.

The V and J genes are TRBV6-6 and TRBJ2-5; 10 nucleotides match TRBD1. V shed 7 bases and J 5 bases; nucleotides not matched to a gene: 10. Germline V lookup: CDR1 MNHNY, CDR2 SVGAGI (reference sequence). The CDR3 has 15 amino acids. In nucleotides, the CDR3 is TGTGCCAGCACCCTCGGACAGGGGGTGGTGGAGACCCAGTACTTC. Translated, it gives CASTLGQGVVETQYF.

The V gene is TRBV9, the J gene TRBJ2-1, with TRBD2 matching over 10 bases. Germline V gives CDR1 SGDLS, CDR2 YYNGEE. Trimming removed 2 bases from V and 4 bases from J; junction bases left unmatched: 0. The CDR3 is 14 residues long. The CDR3: CASSVSGGYNEQFF. The DNA for the CDR3 is TGTGCCAGCAGCGTTAGCGGGGGGTACAATGAGCAGTTCTTC.

This clone turned up a few times. The chain joins TRBV9 to TRBJ1-3; TRBD1 might be the D (5 bases). The CDR3 covers 19 residues. The germline CDR1 and CDR2 sequences are SGDLS and YYNGEE. The V end lost 2 bases, the J end lost 0 bases, and 21 bases lay between the germline ends. The CDR3: CASSVNKNSQDTSGNTIYF. The CDR3 DNA follows: TGTGCCAGCAGCGTTAACAAAAATTCACAGGATACCTCTGGAAACACCATATATTTT. Full variable domain (missing parts from reference TRBV9 and TRBJ1-3): DSGVTQTPKHLITATGQRVTLRCSPRSGDLSVYWYQQSLDQGLQFLIQYYNGEERAKGNILERFSAQQFPDLHSELNLSSLELGDSALYFCASSVNKNSQDTSGNTIYFGEGSWLTVV.

The chain recombines TRBV15 with TRBJ2-3; D might be TRBD1 (6 bases). CDR1 and CDR2 (germline): LNHNV, YYDKDF (reference sequence). V shed 2 bases and J shed 3 bases, with 18 bases lying between them. The CDR3 is 17 amino acids. CDR3 residues: CATSRRWGPEPTDTQYF. The CDR3 region has the DNA TGTGCCACCAGCAGACGATGGGGGCCCGAACCGACAGATACGCAGTATTTT. The full variable domain, its missing parts supplied by reference TRBV15 and TRBJ2-3, is DAMVIQNPRYQVTQFGKPVTLSCSQTLNHNVMYWYQQKSSQAPKLLFHYYDKDFNNEADTPDNFQSRRPNTSFCFLDIRSPGLGDTAMYLCATSRRWGPEPTDTQYFGPGTRLTVL.

The J gene is TRBJ2-3, the V gene TRBV6-5; tentatively, D is TRBD2 (6 bases). The CDR3 has 15 residues. V gave up 2 bases and J gave up 2 bases, with 11 bases separating them. CDR1 is MNHEY, CDR2 SVGAGI, per germline. The CDR3: CASSYGGWNTDTQYF. CDR3 DNA: TGTGCCAGCAGTTACGGGGGGTGGAACACAGATACGCAGTATTTT.

This clone was seen more than once but under ten times. V usage is TRBV4-3 and J usage is TRBJ1-2; 9 bases align to TRBD1. Germline V gene lookup returns CDR1 LGHNA and CDR2 YSLEER. The CDR3 totals 14 residues. V was clipped by 3 bases and J by 7 bases; unmatched bases: 6. CDR3 sequence: CASSHEGTGIGYTF. In DNA, the CDR3 is TGCGCCAGCAGCCACGAGGGGACAGGGATTGGCTACACCTTC.

A few counts support this clone. The J gene is TRBJ2-2, the V gene TRBV7-9, with unresolved D. Germline V gene data show CDR1 as SEHNR and CDR2 as FQNEAQ (reference sequence). The CDR3 has 13 amino acids. V was clipped by 0 bases and J by 7 bases, with 6 bases between them. The CDR3 bases are TGTGCCAGCAGCTTAGCGCTAAGCGGGGAGCTGTTTTTT. Its protein product is CASSLALSGELFF.

V gene TRBV5-1 combines with J gene TRBJ2-6; a possible D gene is TRBD2 (6 bases). CDR3 length equals 16 residues. Germline-derived CDR1 and CDR2 are SGHRS and YFSETQ. V lost 5 bases and J lost 4, with 16 bases in between. In nucleotides, the CDR3 is TGCGCCAGCAGTCCCGCGGGAAGATCCGGGGCCAACGTCCTGACTTTC. This encodes CASSPAGRSGANVLTF. Full variable domain (outside the CDR3, taken from reference TRBV5-1 and TRBJ2-6): KAGVTQTPRYLIKTRGQQVTLSCSPISGHRSVSWYQQTPGQGLQFLFEYFSETQRNKGNFPGRFSGRQFSNSRSEMNVSTLELGDSALYLCASSPAGRSGANVLTFGAGSRLTVL.

This chain joins TRBV30 and TRBJ2-7; possible D gene TRBD2, 6 bases. Trimming cost V 3 bases and J 3 bases, with 9 bases left between them. Per the germline V gene, CDR1 is GTSNPN and CDR2 is SVGIG (reference sequence). The CDR3 is 12 amino acids. For the CDR3, the DNA is TGTGCCTGGAGGGGGGGACGCTACGAGCAGTACTTC. It specifies CAWRGGRYEQYF.

The rearrangement links TRBV5-6 to TRBJ1-5; 9 nucleotides match TRBD1. The V segment lost 5 bases and the J segment 1 base; nucleotides outside the gene matches: 7. Germline V gene lookup returns CDR1 SGHDT and CDR2 YYEEEE. The CDR3 spans 16 residues. CDR3 sequence: CASSRNRGRSNQPQHF. The CDR3 region has the DNA TGTGCCAGCAGTCGTAACAGGGGGCGAAGCAATCAGCCCCAGCATTTT.

The chain uses TRBV30 and TRBJ1-6; D unclear. Trimming removed 3 bases at V and 11 bases at J, with 14 bases between. The CDR3 length is 13 residues. Germline CDR1 and CDR2: GTSNPN and SVGIG (reference sequence). The CDR3: CAWRWETGAPLHF. The DNA of the CDR3 is TGTGCCTGGAGGTGGGAGACGGGTGCACCCCTCCACTTT.

This clone was detected only a few times. The chain has TRBV10-3 and TRBJ2-7; D uncertain. Germline V gives CDR1 ENHRY, CDR2 SYGVKD. CDR3 size: 12 residues. Trimming shortened V by 0 bases and J by 6 bases, and 6 bases separated the two germline ends. The CDR3 spells CAISESRVEQYF. The CDR3 DNA reads as TGTGCCATCAGTGAGTCCCGTGTCGAGCAGTACTTC.

This clone was counted only a few times. The chain combines TRBV7-2 with TRBJ2-3; D unresolved. The germline V gene has CDR1 SGHTA and CDR2 FQGNSA. The CDR3 sequence is 16 residues long. Trimming left V 2 bases short and J 2 bases short, with 14 bases between. The CDR3 here is CASSLRTTGYTDTQYF. CDR3 coding DNA: TGTGCCAGCAGCTTACGCACGACGGGTTACACAGATACGCAGTATTTT. Filled out from reference TRBV7-2 and TRBJ2-3, the complete variable domain reads GAGVSQSPSNKVTEKGKDVELRCDPISGHTALYWYRQSLGQGLEFLIYFQGNSAPDKSGLPSDRFSAERTGGSVSTLTIQRTQQEDSAVYLCASSLRTTGYTDTQYFGPGTRLTVL.

The chain carries TRBV28 and TRBJ1-1, with D perhaps matching TRBD1 (5 bases). V lost 2 bases and J lost 4, with 17 bases in between. CDR3 length: 16 amino acids. Looked up from germline, CDR1 is MDHEN and CDR2 is SYDVKM. CDR3: CASSLPRVVVFTEAFF. In nucleotides, the CDR3 is TGTGCCAGCAGTTTACCCAGGGTGGTGGTCTTCACTGAAGCTTTCTTT.

The chain carries TRBV5-6 and TRBJ2-7; D uncertain. The CDR3 covers 13 residues. With 3 bases removed from V and 6 bases from J, the gap between germline ends came to 13 bases. Germline-derived CDR1 and CDR2 are SGHDT and YYEEEE. Here the CDR3 reads CASSSSGSGEQYF. CDR3 DNA: TGTGCCAGCAGCTCCTCAGGTTCTGGCGAGCAGTACTTC.

This clone appeared a few times. The chain recombines TRBV28 with TRBJ2-7; D is possibly TRBD2 (5 bases). CDR3 length: 14 residues. Germline-derived CDR1 and CDR2 are MDHEN and SYDVKM. Trimming removed 8 bases from V and 0 bases from J, with 14 bases in between. CDR3 loop: CASAPTGSSYEQYF. The CDR3 coding sequence is TGTGCCAGCGCCCCCACGGGGAGCTCCTACGAGCAGTACTTC.

The rearrangement links TRBV28 to TRBJ2-2; D might be TRBD1 (6 bases). The CDR3 extends over 15 amino acids. The ends were cut back, 5 bases at V and 1 base at J, with 11 bases in the middle. CDR1 MDHEN and CDR2 SYDVKM come from the germline V gene. The CDR3 DNA reads as TGTGCCAGCAGTGTCGCGACAGGGAACACCGGGGAGCTGTTTTTT. Its translation is CASSVATGNTGELFF. Filled out from reference TRBV28 and TRBJ2-2, the complete variable domain reads DVKVTQSSRYLVKRTGEKVFLECVQDMDHENMFWYRQDPGLGLRLIYFSYDVKMKEKGDIPEGYSVSREKKERFSLILESASTNQTSMYLCASSVATGNTGELFFGEGSRLTVL.